These 19 T cell receptor beta chains came from one sample sequenced in a study of T cells in Graves' hyperthyroidism and ophthalmopathy (dated by TCRdb to between 2019 and 2020). The receptor library was made with multiplex PCR. Sequencer: Illumina HiSeq 2000. The TCR beta CDR3 regions were amplified from the RNA transcripts. A first-round RT-PCR of the TCR CDR3 used the HTBI primer set with the Qiagen OneStep RT-PCR kit. The public reads were run again by TCRdb, first through fastp at Q25 and then through MiXCR, and only productive beta chains were kept. Here each entry gathers all rows of one CDR3 protein and keeps the most common genes and DNA. This sample is represented by approximately 380,000 distinct CDR3 sequences; about a fifth of them were singletons. The leading ten clones occupy approximately 4% of the sample. The sequencing input was blood. These receptors were taken from a woman aged 18-35 years with Graves' hyperthyroidism.

The CDR3 spells CASRRRQVSQETQYF. The CDR3 DNA reads as TGTGCCAGCAGGCGAAGACAGGTTTCCCAAGAGACCCAGTACTTC. The chain joins TRBV6-2 or TRBV6-3 to TRBJ2-5, with D possibly matching TRBD1 (6 bases). V shed 6 bases and J shed 1 base, with 15 bases lying between them. The CDR3 length is 15 residues. Germline-derived CDR1 and CDR2 are MNHEY and SVGEGT.

At least ten counts were recorded for this clonotype. This chain joins TRBV6-1 and TRBJ1-1; tentatively, D is TRBD1 (6 bases). Germline CDR1 reads MNHNS; CDR2 reads SASEGT. CDR3 size: 17 residues. V was shortened by 0 bases and J by 4 bases, with 18 bases between the two germline ends. CDR3 loop: CASSEAGQGRGSTEAFF. CDR3 nucleotides: TGTGCCAGCAGTGAAGCTGGGCAGGGGAGGGGAAGCACTGAAGCTTTCTTT.

The chain links TRBV5-1 to TRBJ1-1; D unresolved. Per the germline V gene, CDR1 is SGHRS and CDR2 is YFSETQ. CDR3 length equals 15 residues. Trimming took 4 bases from V and 1 from J, leaving 14 bases between them. The DNA of the CDR3 is TGCGCCAGCAGCAAACTCCAGACGGCGAACACTGAAGCTTTCTTT. As protein: CASSKLQTANTEAFF.

There are many counts of this clonotype. This chain connects TRBV25-1 to TRBJ1-1; D uncertain. The CDR3 totals 17 residues. The V gene's germline CDR1 is MGHDK and CDR2 SYGVNS. V gave up 3 bases and J gave up 4 bases, with 21 bases separating them. The DNA for the CDR3 is TGTGCCAGCAGTGATGGTCTAACAGAGAGGATATTCACTGAAGCTTTCTTT. As protein: CASSDGLTERIFTEAFF.

With respect to this clonotype: A junction boundary mismatches the germline segment, possibly from a read error. This chain uses TRBV12-3 or TRBV12-4 with TRBJ1-2; D is unclear. The CDR3 totals 13 residues. Here the CDR3 DNA reads TGCGCCAGCAGCCAAGAAAGGCTCTATGGCTACACCTTC. Amino acids: CASSQERLYGYTF.

The gene calls are TRBV6-1 and TRBJ1-1; D perhaps matches TRBD1 (5 bases). Deletions cut 4 bases from V and 5 bases from J, with 17 bases between. The CDR3 runs to 15 residues. The V gene's germline CDR1 is MNHNS and CDR2 SASEGT. In nucleotides, the CDR3 is TGTGCCAGCAGTGTCCTGGCAGGTGGGGGGACTGAAGCTTTCTTT. It specifies CASSVLAGGGTEAFF.

As for this clonotype: With a much larger clone just one base away, this may be a read error. J is TRBJ2-2 and V is TRBV7-2; a possible D gene is TRBD2 (6 bases). The CDR3 runs to 14 residues. Germline CDR1 is SGHTA and CDR2 is FQGNSA. In nucleotides, the CDR3 is TGTGGCAGCAGCGCAGGATGGAACACCGGGGGGCTGTTTTTT. The encoded protein is CGSSAGWNTGGLFF.

The sample holds many counts of this clonotype. This chain connects TRBV27 to TRBJ1-1; 7 nucleotides line up with TRBD1. The CDR3 has 14 residues. The V and J ends lost 3 bases and 5 bases, in that order; junction bases with no gene match: 6. CDR1 and CDR2 (germline): MNHEY, SMNVEV (reference sequence). In DNA, the CDR3 is TGTGCCAGCAGTTTGGCAAGGGGGCGTACTGAAGCTTTCTTT. Protein product: CASSLARGRTEAFF.

This clonotype was found many times. The chain combines TRBV12-3 or TRBV12-4 with TRBJ2-7; a possible D gene is TRBD2 (5 bases). The CDR3 runs to 14 residues. V lost 3 bases and J 3 bases, leaving 12 bases between the germline ends. Here the CDR3 reads CASSFRGENYEQYF. CDR3 nucleotides: TGTGCCAGCAGTTTTCGGGGAGAGAACTACGAGCAGTACTTC.

In the case of this clonotype: Just one base apart from a much larger clone, this may be a read error. J is TRBJ2-5 and V is TRBV4-1; D is ambiguous. The V gene's germline CDR1 is MGHRA and CDR2 YSYEKL. This CDR3 spans 16 amino acids. The CDR3 DNA sequence: TGCGCCAGCAGCCAAGCCCCTTTAGGGCAGAAAGAGACCCTGTACTTC. It encodes CASSQAPLGQKETLYF.

This clonotype showed up many times. The genes are TRBV15 and TRBJ2-5; 7 bases fit TRBD2. CDR3 size: 12 residues. Trimming removed 8 bases from V and 7 bases from J; junction bases left unmatched: 7. CDR1 and CDR2 (germline): LNHNV, YYDKDF (reference sequence). The CDR3 sequence: CATQRGMGTQYF. The CDR3 nucleotides are TGTGCCACCCAGCGGGGTATGGGGACCCAGTACTTC.

In this sample, this clonotype turned up many times. Mismatch with germline at one junction end may stem from a read error. J is TRBJ2-7 and V is TRBV15; D possibly matches TRBD1 or TRBD2 (6 bases each). The CDR3 runs 18 residues. Germline CDR1 is LNHNV and CDR2 is YYDKDF (reference sequence). The CDR3 DNA reads as TGTGTCACCACCGAGACCCGACGCGAGGGGGGCTACTCCTACGAGCAGTACTTC. The encoded protein is CVTTETRREGGYSYEQYF.

This clonotype was seen more than once but under ten times. The V gene is TRBV3-1, the J gene TRBJ2-5, with D perhaps matching TRBD1 (6 bases). This CDR3 is built from 13 residues. Trimming took 5 bases from V and 3 from J, leaving 10 bases between them. The germline gives CDR1 LGHDT, CDR2 YNNKEL (reference sequence). This chain's CDR3 is CASSIRTEETQYF. The CDR3 DNA reads as TGTGCCAGCAGCATCCGGACAGAAGAGACCCAGTACTTC.

This clonotype was recorded at least ten times. The genes are TRBV24-1 and TRBJ1-2; tentative D call: TRBD1 (5 bases). CDR3 length equals 15 residues. Looked up from germline, CDR1 is KGHDR and CDR2 is SFDVKD. Deletions cut 5 bases from V and 4 bases from J, with 16 bases between. DNA for the CDR3: TGTGCCACCAGTGCCCCCCGGGACGGGACCTATGGCTACACCTTC. Protein: CATSAPRDGTYGYTF.

This clonotype was recorded many times. This sequence joins TRBV19 and TRBJ1-5; the match to TRBD1 covers 9 bases. V lost 9 bases to trimming and J lost 6 bases; unmatched junction nucleotides: 9. Per germline, CDR1 LNHDA and CDR2 SQIVND (reference sequence). The CDR3 has 14 amino acids. The CDR3 DNA reads as TGTGCCAGCAGGACAGGGGCCGCCCGTCAGCCCCAGCATTTT. Translated, it gives CASRTGAARQPQHF.

The chain employs TRBV19 and TRBJ2-6; D may match TRBD1 or TRBD2 (5 bases each). Germline assignment: CDR1 LNHDA and CDR2 SQIVND (reference sequence). The CDR3 length is 21 residues. Trimming left V 4 bases short and J 0 bases short, with 25 bases between. Written as DNA, the CDR3 is TGTGCCAGTAGTAGCGGCCCCCCAGGGAGCGCCACAGCCTCTGGGGCCAACGTCCTGACTTTC. Its protein product is CASSSGPPGSATASGANVLTF.

This clonotype was recorded many times. This chain connects TRBV13 to TRBJ2-2, with D unresolved. The CDR3 contains 15 residues. Trimming pared 5 bases from V and 7 bases from J, leaving 17 bases between. From germline, CDR1 is PRHDT and CDR2 FYEKMQ (reference sequence). CDR3: CASSLRTVSGGELFF. The CDR3 DNA reads TGTGCCAGCAGCCTACGAACCGTTTCTGGCGGGGAGCTGTTTTTT.

The J gene is TRBJ2-5, the V gene TRBV12-3 or TRBV12-4; 9 positions match TRBD2. The CDR3 loop spans 14 amino acids. The ends lost 7 bases at V and 3 bases at J; junction bases unmatched: 6. CDR3 coding DNA: TGTGCCAGCACCTTGAGGACTAGCGAAGAGACCCAGTACTTC. Residues: CASTLRTSEETQYF.

The rearrangement links TRBV18 to TRBJ1-1; a weak D match, TRBD1 (6 bases). The CDR3 is 13 residues long. Germline-derived CDR1 and CDR2 are KGHSH and LQKENI. V gave up 11 bases and J gave up 1 base, with 14 bases separating them. The CDR3 loop reads CASAGTRNTEAFF. CDR3 nucleotide sequence: TGTGCCTCCGCCGGGACAAGGAACACTGAAGCTTTCTTT.